A selection of T cell receptor beta chains follows, all from one sample in a study of blood T cells in healthy people across ages. TCRdb re-derived calls from the 5' RACE reads in MiXCR, one entry per CDR3 protein. The top ten clones hold about 9.4% of a sample with some 890,000 distinct CDR3 sequences, approximately 32% of them seen once. The data were also submitted as part of a second study, on T cells of mothers and their children.

The sequenced material came from blood. All receptors come from a middle-aged woman in good health. CDR3s leave out the opening cysteine and the closing phenylalanine or tryptophan. The D gene is left open where the match is weak. Where a row states a size, it is once, few, many or the class of an expanded clone; other rows omit it.

abundance: few; v_gene: TRBV18; d_gene: NA; CDR3aa: ASSQEGSSPLH
abundance: many; v_gene: TRBV27; d_gene: NA; CDR3aa: ASSFGESYGYT
abundance: few; v_gene: TRBV7-2; d_gene: TRBD1; CDR3aa: ASSSNRGLNTEAF
abundance: NA; v_gene: TRBV14; d_gene: TRBD1; CDR3aa: ASSQAPTGGAYNEQY
abundance: NA; v_gene: TRBV7-8; d_gene: NA; CDR3aa: ASSLEVWGRNTGELF
abundance: NA; v_gene: TRBV19; d_gene: NA; CDR3aa: ASSPGPADTEAF
abundance: NA; v_gene: TRBV6-5; d_gene: NA; CDR3aa: ASSYLGGQTSYNSPLH
abundance: many; v_gene: TRBV7-9; d_gene: NA; CDR3aa: ASSLGGGARQETQY
abundance: few; v_gene: TRBV6-5; d_gene: NA; CDR3aa: ASSYSRANNEKLF
abundance: NA; v_gene: TRBV25-1; d_gene: NA; CDR3aa: AGEDTHSNQPQH
abundance: few; v_gene: TRBV20-1; d_gene: NA; CDR3aa: SARVPRAGNQPQH
abundance: NA; v_gene: TRBV20-1; d_gene: NA; CDR3aa: STSRGPDSYYEQY